The 23 T cell receptor beta chains below all came from one sample that was sequenced in a study of immune evolution from preneoplasia to lung adenocarcinoma. Repertoires were generated with immunoSEQ multiplex PCR, while TCRdb's copy carries only in-frame clones and drops some. This table holds roughly 4,800 clones, over 80% found once. The material sequenced was FFPE adjacent normal lung tissue. These TCRs come from a donor aged 70 or older with lung adenocarcinoma.

The chain employs TRBV28 and TRBJ1-2; 8 positions match TRBD1. J lost 8 bases, V lost 3 bases, and 8 bases had no gene match. Germline values: CDR1 MDHEN, CDR2 SYDVKM. CDR3 length: 14 residues. The chain's CDR3 is CASSFPGQARGYTF. CDR3 sequence (DNA): TGTGCCAGCAGTTTCCCGGGACAGGCTAGGGGCTACACCTTC.

This chain links TRBV12-5 with TRBJ2-5; tentatively, D is TRBD2 (6 bases). Germline V gives CDR1 LGHNT, CDR2 FRNRAP. The CDR3 length is 14 residues. Trimming took 3 bases from V and 9 from J, leaving 17 bases between them. This CDR3 reads CASGFRSLATAQYF. DNA for the CDR3: TGTGCTAGTGGTTTTCGCAGTCTAGCGACGGCCCAGTACTTC.

This clone was seen only once. The chain joins TRBV10-1 to TRBJ1-1; the D gene is possibly TRBD1 (5 bases). The CDR3 runs 14 residues. Trimming took 3 bases from V and 1 from J, leaving 9 bases between them. CDR1 and CDR2 (germline): WNHNN, SYGVQD (reference sequence). In DNA form, the CDR3 reads TGCGCCAGCAGTGAAGGCCAGGGGAACACTGAAGCTTTCTTT. It yields the protein CASSEGQGNTEAFF.

In this sample, this clone turned up once. The chain is built from TRBV27 and TRBJ1-5; unclear D gene. V lost 5 bases and J lost 2, with 10 bases in between. The CDR3 is 14 amino acids. CDR1 is MNHEY, CDR2 SMNVEV, per germline (reference sequence). The CDR3 spells CASSLRSRNQPQHF. The CDR3 nucleotides are TGTGCCAGCAGTCTAAGGAGTCGCAATCAGCCCCAGCATTTT.

The CDR3 bases are TGTGCCAGCAGGGCTAGCCCCTCTGGGGCCAACGTCCTGACTTTC. It codes for CASRASPSGANVLTF. V usage is TRBV6-1 and J usage is TRBJ2-6; perhaps TRBD2 as D (5 bases). This CDR3 is 15 amino acids long. CDR1 is MNHNS and CDR2 is SASEGT in the germline V gene. Deletions cut 6 bases from V and 0 bases from J, with 9 bases between.

This clone was recorded only once. This chain joins TRBV11-3 and TRBJ2-2, with 7 bases identical to TRBD1. Germline loops: CDR1 SGHNT, CDR2 YENEEA. The CDR3 runs 16 residues. V shed 5 bases and J 0 bases; nucleotides not matched to a gene: 6. In DNA, the CDR3 is TGTGCCAGCAGCCAAGCCGGGACAGCGAACACCGGGGAGCTGTTTTTT. Its protein product is CASSQAGTANTGELFF. Complete variable domain (other parts from reference TRBV11-3 and TRBJ2-2): EAGVVQSPRYKIIEKKQPVAFWCNPISGHNTLYWYLQNLGQGPELLIRYENEEAVDDSQLPKDRFSAERLKGVDSTLKIQPAELGDSAVYLCASSQAGTANTGELFFGEGSRLTVL.

The V call is TRBV5-6, the J call TRBJ1-5; TRBD1 aligns across 9 bases. Germline lookup yields CDR1 SGHDT and CDR2 YYEEEE. This CDR3 is built from 16 residues. With V trimmed by 4 bases and J by 3 bases, 8 bases remained unmatched. CDR3 in amino acids: CASSRGGTGLNQPQHF. CDR3 DNA sequence: TGTGCCAGCAGCCGAGGGGGGACAGGGCTCAATCAGCCCCAGCATTTT.

V and J are TRBV9 and TRBJ1-1; TRBD1 aligns across 7 bases. J lost 0 bases, V lost 4 bases, and 12 bases had no gene match. CDR1 and CDR2 from the germline V gene are SGDLS and YYNGEE. The CDR3 length is 17 residues. The CDR3 protein is CASSQVPGQSMNTEAFF. The CDR3 DNA reads TGTGCCAGCAGCCAAGTACCGGGACAGTCAATGAACACTGAAGCTTTCTTT.

The chain links TRBV7-9 to TRBJ2-1; 8 bases match TRBD2. Germline CDR1 and CDR2: SEHNR and FQNEAQ (reference sequence). V lost 5 bases and J lost 6; bases outside the gene matches: 9. This CDR3 region has 15 residues. CDR3 in amino acids: CASSHGAGGSNEQFF. As DNA, the CDR3 is TGTGCCAGCAGCCATGGCGCGGGAGGAAGCAATGAGCAGTTCTTC.

This clone was observed once. The J gene is TRBJ1-1, the V gene TRBV29-1, with a weak D call TRBD1 (6 bases). V was clipped by 5 bases and J by 0 bases, with 10 bases between them. The CDR3 sequence is 13 residues long. CDR1 and CDR2 from the germline V gene are SQVTM and ANQGSEA. Here the CDR3 reads CSVQQGMNTEAFF. The CDR3 bases are TGCAGCGTTCAGCAGGGGATGAACACTGAAGCTTTCTTT.

The sample holds one count of this clone. The J gene is TRBJ1-5, the V gene TRBV30, with D possibly TRBD1 on 5 matching bases. Germline V gene sequence: CDR1 GTSNPN, CDR2 SVGIG (reference sequence). This CDR3 comprises 14 residues. Trimming stripped 5 bases from V and 0 bases from J, with 11 bases between. CDR3 sequence: CAWGGDTSNQPQHF. DNA of the CDR3: TGTGCCTGGGGGGGGGATACTAGCAATCAGCCCCAGCATTTT.

This clone was observed once. This chain joins TRBV5-1 and TRBJ2-1; 12 nucleotides align to TRBD1. The CDR3 covers 15 residues. The junction had 8 bases not matched to a gene; V was cut back by 5 bases and J by 8 bases. CDR1 is SGHRS and CDR2 is YFSETQ in the germline V gene. CDR3 DNA sequence: TGCGCCAGCAGATACCGGGACAGGGGGCCCGATGAGCAGTTCTTC. It translates to CASRYRDRGPDEQFF.

The chain is built from TRBV7-2 and TRBJ1-5; TRBD1 might be the D (6 bases). CDR1 is SGHTA, CDR2 FQGNSA, per germline. V was clipped by 5 bases and J by 4 bases, with 12 bases between them. This CDR3 region has 14 residues. The CDR3 protein is CASSPRTVNQPQHF. The CDR3 nucleotides read TGTGCCAGCAGCCCCCGGACAGTAAATCAGCCCCAGCATTTT.

This clone was recorded once. This sequence joins TRBV6-5 and TRBJ1-4, with D perhaps TRBD1 (6 bases). The V end lost 6 bases, the J end lost 8 bases, and 10 bases lay between the germline ends. The germline CDR1 and CDR2 sequences are MNHEY and SVGAGI. The CDR3 sequence is 12 residues long. This CDR3 is CASRSTGEKLFF. The CDR3 bases are TGTGCCAGCAGATCTACAGGGGAAAAACTGTTTTTT.

This sequence joins TRBV11-3 and TRBJ2-5, with 7 bases identical to TRBD2. This CDR3 region has 16 residues. The V gene end was trimmed by 5 bases and the J gene end by 2 bases; junction bases not matched to a gene: 11. CDR1 is SGHNT, CDR2 YENEEA, per germline. The CDR3 region has the DNA TGTGCCAGCAGCCGGGGGGACGGAACATTGCAAGAGACCCAGTACTTC. This encodes CASSRGDGTLQETQYF.

The genes are TRBV5-1 and TRBJ1-2; no definite D call. The CDR3 loop spans 14 amino acids. Trimming removed 0 bases from V and 4 bases from J, with 10 bases in between. Germline CDR1 is SGHRS and CDR2 is YFSETQ. The CDR3 region is CASSLDGLPYGYTF. The CDR3 bases are TGCGCCAGCAGCTTGGACGGGCTTCCCTATGGCTACACCTTC.

This clone has a single count. The chain carries TRBV29-1 and TRBJ2-7, with D possibly matching TRBD1 (5 bases). This CDR3 contains 13 residues. Between the trimmed V and J ends, which lost 4 bases and 5 bases, there was a span of 15 bases. Germline V gives CDR1 SQVTM, CDR2 ANQGSEA. The CDR3 DNA is TGCAGCGTTGGCAGGGCAGGGCAACACGAGCAGTACTTC. Translated: CSVGRAGQHEQYF.

The rearrangement uses TRBV4-1 and TRBJ1-3; no clear D. Germline V gene lookup returns CDR1 MGHRA and CDR2 YSYEKL. Trimming took off 0 bases at V and 4 bases at J, with 10 bases between the two ends. The CDR3 consists of 15 residues. This CDR3 is CASSQETRKGNTIYF. As DNA, the CDR3 is TGCGCCAGCAGCCAAGAGACACGGAAGGGAAACACCATATATTTT.

The chain recombines TRBV28 with TRBJ2-2; TRBD1 is a possible D gene (6 bases). Germline V gives CDR1 MDHEN, CDR2 SYDVKM. Between the trimmed V and J ends, which lost 3 bases and 6 bases, there was a span of 11 bases. This CDR3 region has 14 residues. The DNA for the CDR3 is TGTGCCAGCAGTTTCCCAGGGGTTCCCGGGGAGCTGTTTTTT. It is translated as CASSFPGVPGELFF.

The rearrangement links TRBV15 to TRBJ1-2; 10 bases line up with TRBD1. Germline V gives CDR1 LNHNV, CDR2 YYDKDF (reference sequence). The CDR3 is 17 residues long. The junction had 17 bases not matched to a gene; V was cut back by 6 bases and J by 7 bases. CDR3 nucleotides: TGTGCCACCAGTGACGGGACAGGGGCTCTTGGAATTGGTGGCTACACCTTC. Encoded protein: CATSDGTGALGIGGYTF.

This chain uses TRBV6-5 with TRBJ1-2; D is possibly TRBD1 (5 bases). V lost 0 bases to trimming and J lost 2 bases, with 7 bases between them. Germline lookup yields CDR1 MNHEY and CDR2 SVGAGI. CDR3 size: 14 residues. The CDR3 loop is CASSYSTENYGYTF. The CDR3 DNA reads as TGTGCCAGCAGTTACTCGACAGAGAACTATGGCTACACCTTC.

The V call is TRBV15, the J call TRBJ2-7; no clear D gene. Germline V gives CDR1 LNHNV, CDR2 YYDKDF (reference sequence). The V end was cut by 3 bases, the J end by 2 bases, with 17 bases between. The CDR3 is 16 amino acids. As DNA, the CDR3 is TGTGCCACCAGCAGGGGTGATGGGTTAACAGCCTACGAGCAGTACTTC. Translation gives CATSRGDGLTAYEQYF.

The V gene is TRBV7-9, the J gene TRBJ2-5; possibly TRBD2 for D (6 bases). The CDR3 extends over 15 amino acids. Trimming took 0 bases from V and 4 from J, leaving 12 bases between them. Germline V gene sequence: CDR1 SEHNR, CDR2 FQNEAQ (reference sequence). The DNA of the CDR3 is TGTGCCAGCAGCTTAGCAGGACTACTGGGAGAGACCCAGTACTTC. It encodes CASSLAGLLGETQYF.